The 10 T cell receptor beta chains given below trace back to one sample, sequenced in a study of somatic mutations in cytotoxic T cells in rheumatoid arthritis. The method was immunoSEQ multiplex PCR; TCRdb's version includes in-frame clones alone and lacks a portion of them. The sample includes 9,000 to 15,000 clones, roughly 70% of them seen just once. Sequencing input: CD8+ T cells sorted from blood. These receptors all stem from a woman aged 40 to 55 in good health.

The gene calls are TRBV11-2 and TRBJ1-1, with 7 bases lining up with TRBD1. The germline CDR1 and CDR2 sequences are SGHAT and FQNNGV. Unmatched junction bases numbered 21, after V lost 5 bases and J lost 3 bases. The CDR3 runs 19 residues. The CDR3 sequence: CASSTTYSATGRGDTEAFF. CDR3 nucleotide sequence: TGTGCCAGCAGCACGACCTACTCGGCGACAGGGAGAGGCGACACTGAAGCTTTCTTT.

The chain has TRBV6-5 and TRBJ1-1; 7 bases fit TRBD1. The V segment lost 2 bases and the J segment 7 bases; nucleotides outside the gene matches: 7. This CDR3 has 14 amino acids. Germline loops: CDR1 MNHEY, CDR2 SVGAGI. In DNA, the CDR3 is TGTGCCAGCAGTTACGGAGGGGGCGACGGTGAAGCTTTCTTT. It is translated as CASSYGGGDGEAFF.

This chain links TRBV5-4 with TRBJ2-7; D assignment may be TRBD1 or TRBD2 (6 bases each). This CDR3 is 15 amino acids long. The V gene's germline CDR1 is SGHNT and CDR2 YYREEE (reference sequence). V was trimmed by 1 base and J by 0 bases, leaving 11 bases between them. CDR3 DNA sequence: TGTGCCAGCAGCTTGCAAGGGGGGCGCTCCTACGAGCAGTACTTC. Its protein product is CASSLQGGRSYEQYF.

As concerns this clone: One junction end does not reproduce the germline sequence, and a read error may be involved. This chain joins TRBV29-1 and TRBJ1-1; D gene uncertain. In germline, CDR1 is SQVTM, CDR2 ANQGSEA. This CDR3 has 13 residues. DNA for the CDR3: TGCAGCGTTGATTCTCGGATGAACACTGAAGCTCTCTTT. Translated: CSVDSRMNTEALF.

This chain connects TRBV4-3 to TRBJ2-2; D ambiguous. V lost 3 bases to trimming and J lost 8 bases, with 7 bases between them. This CDR3 has 12 amino acids. Germline-derived CDR1 and CDR2 are LGHNA and YSLEER. The CDR3 spells CASSQDLGELFF. The DNA for the CDR3 is TGCGCCAGCAGCCAGGACCTGGGGGAGCTGTTTTTT.

In regard to this clone: Likely a read error: the CDR3 ends without its conserved phenylalanine or tryptophan. The chain carries TRBV6-6 and TRBJ2-7, with D maybe TRBD1 (6 bases). The CDR3 is 13 residues long. V dropped 2 bases and J dropped 3 bases, with 8 bases sitting between them. Germline CDR1 and CDR2: MNHNY and SVGAGI (reference sequence). The CDR3 region is CASSYTGIYEQYL. In DNA, the CDR3 is TGTGCCAGCAGTTACACAGGGATCTACGAGCAGTACCTC.

This chain links TRBV5-1 with TRBJ2-5, with D perhaps TRBD2 (5 bases). Deletions cut 5 bases from V and 1 base from J, with 18 bases between. The germline V gene has CDR1 SGHRS and CDR2 YFSETQ. The CDR3 is 16 amino acids. The CDR3 nucleotides are TGCGCCAGCAGGGACCTTCAGCGGAGCCTCCAAGAGACCCAGTACTTC. Translated: CASRDLQRSLQETQYF.

The chain employs TRBV10-1 and TRBJ2-3; 13 bases fit TRBD2. This CDR3 has 17 residues. V lost 4 bases to trimming and J lost 4 bases; unmatched junction nucleotides: 8. Germline V lookup: CDR1 WNHNN, CDR2 SYGVQD (reference sequence). CDR3 region: CASSGTSGGMGADTQYF. CDR3 nucleotides: TGCGCCAGCAGTGGGACTAGCGGGGGCATGGGGGCAGATACGCAGTATTTT.

In its sample, this clone was seen once. V and J are TRBV28 and TRBJ1-1; TRBD1 matches 8 bases. The CDR3 sequence is 14 residues long. Germline V gene sequence: CDR1 MDHEN, CDR2 SYDVKM. V dropped 2 bases and J dropped 6; count of bases not matched to a gene: 5. CDR3 protein: CASSLDLDRAEAFF. For the CDR3, the DNA is TGTGCCAGCAGTTTAGATTTGGACAGGGCTGAAGCTTTCTTT.

V gene TRBV19 combines with J gene TRBJ2-1; weak D call: TRBD1 (5 bases). V was cut by 7 bases and J by 2 bases, with 18 bases left in between. This CDR3 region has 16 residues. From germline, CDR1 is LNHDA and CDR2 SQIVND (reference sequence). The CDR3 protein is CASKLGQGSPYNEQFF. The CDR3 DNA reads TGTGCCAGTAAATTGGGGCAGGGCAGTCCCTACAATGAGCAGTTCTTC.